These 13 T cell receptor beta chains were sequenced from one sample in a study of blood T cell repertoires in COVID-19. The method was immunoSEQ multiplex PCR; TCRdb's version includes in-frame clones alone and lacks a portion of them. This sample carries a few hundred thousand clones, more than 70% of them seen once, and the ten largest clones take 1% to 1.5%. The sample was PBMCs or T cells enriched from blood (not recorded which). These TCRs come from a young man who had recovered from COVID-19.

V and J are TRBV18 and TRBJ1-4, with no clear D. V was trimmed by 1 base and J by 6 bases, leaving 12 bases between them. Germline lookup yields CDR1 KGHSH and CDR2 LQKENI. This CDR3 spans 15 amino acids. The CDR3 spells CASSPLAGLYEKLFF. CDR3 DNA: TGTGCCAGCTCACCACTAGCGGGCTTATATGAAAAACTGTTTTTT.

The chain is built from TRBV25-1 and TRBJ1-5; D may be TRBD1 (6 bases). This CDR3 region has 14 residues. The germline V gene has CDR1 MGHDK and CDR2 SYGVNS. The germline V and J ends were trimmed by 3 bases and 4 bases, with 10 bases remaining between them. The CDR3: CASSDRGDNQPQHF. The CDR3 region has the DNA TGTGCCAGCAGTGACAGGGGCGATAATCAGCCCCAGCATTTT.

The rearrangement joins TRBV9 to TRBJ2-7, with TRBD1 as a possible D gene (6 bases). Trimming stripped 4 bases from V and 2 bases from J, with 13 bases between. CDR1 is SGDLS, CDR2 YYNGEE, per germline. This CDR3 has 14 residues. DNA of the CDR3: TGTGCCAGCAGCCCTTGGGACAATCCCTACGAGCAGTACTTC. Amino acids: CASSPWDNPYEQYF. Combining the CDR3 with reference TRBV9 and TRBJ2-7 gives the whole variable domain DSGVTQTPKHLITATGQRVTLRCSPRSGDLSVYWYQQSLDQGLQFLIQYYNGEERAKGNILERFSAQQFPDLHSELNLSSLELGDSALYFCASSPWDNPYEQYFGPGTRLTVT.

This clone was seen a single time. This chain links TRBV7-2 with TRBJ1-5; D unclear. The germline V gene has CDR1 SGHTA and CDR2 FQGNSA. Trimming removed 5 bases at V and 6 bases at J, with 11 bases between. This CDR3 has 13 amino acids. The CDR3 DNA follows: TGTGCCAGCAGCGGGCGGGCAGGTCAGCCCCAGCATTTT. It yields the protein CASSGRAGQPQHF. Complete variable domain (other parts from reference TRBV7-2 and TRBJ1-5): GAGVSQSPSNKVTEKGKDVELRCDPISGHTALYWYRQSLGQGLEFLIYFQGNSAPDKSGLPSDRFSAERTGGSVSTLTIQRTQQEDSAVYLCASSGRAGQPQHFGDGTRLSIL.

About this clone itself: The junction departs from the called germline gene at one end, perhaps through a read error. The J gene is TRBJ1-1, the V gene TRBV5-1; D uncertain. From germline, CDR1 is SGHRS and CDR2 YFSETQ. The CDR3 is made up of 14 amino acids. The DNA for the CDR3 is TGCGCCAGCAACTTGCTCGGTATGAACACTGAAGCTTTCTTT. Translation: CASNLLGMNTEAFF.

The chain combines TRBV7-3 with TRBJ2-7; 7 bases align to TRBD1. The CDR3 spans 13 residues. CDR1 is SGHTA, CDR2 FQGTGA, per germline. Trimming at V came to 3 bases and at J to 4 bases, leaving 3 bases not matched to a gene. The CDR3 nucleotides are TGTGCCAGCAGCTTTGGGACAGAATACGAGCAGTACTTC. Its translation is CASSFGTEYEQYF.

V and J are TRBV10-3 and TRBJ1-1, with D maybe TRBD1 (6 bases). Germline V gene lookup returns CDR1 ENHRY and CDR2 SYGVKD. The V gene lost 10 bases and the J gene lost 1 base, with 13 bases spanning the gap. The length of the CDR3 is 13 residues. The CDR3 loop reads CATQQGENTEAFF. CDR3 coding DNA: TGTGCCACCCAACAGGGTGAGAACACTGAAGCTTTCTTT.

This clone was observed a single time. V and J are TRBV18 and TRBJ2-2; 7 positions agree with TRBD1. The germline V gene has CDR1 KGHSH and CDR2 LQKENI. The CDR3 runs 16 residues. V trimming: 0 bases; J trimming: 6 bases; junction bases outside the gene matches: 7. CDR3 sequence reads: CASSPPGTGDPGELFF. As DNA, the CDR3 is TGTGCCAGCTCACCACCGGGAACAGGGGATCCCGGGGAGCTGTTTTTT.

This chain joins TRBV7-6 and TRBJ2-3, with 8 bases that match TRBD2. The junction had 4 bases not matched to a gene; V was cut back by 1 base and J by 7 bases. Germline values: CDR1 SGHVS, CDR2 FNYEAQ. CDR3 size: 14 residues. The CDR3 sequence: CASSLDTGGNTQYF. The CDR3 region has the DNA TGTGCCAGCAGCTTAGATACGGGGGGGAATACGCAGTATTTT.

The rearrangement links TRBV5-7 to TRBJ1-2; D gene unclear. TRBV5-7 is assigned to the ORF class and has an uncertain function. V dropped 4 bases and J dropped 8 bases, with 15 bases sitting between them. The CDR3 runs to 13 residues. The CDR3 loop reads CASSPGSPGGYTF. CDR3 sequence (DNA): TGTGCCAGCAGCCCGGGGAGTCCCGGGGGCTACACCTTC.

This sequence joins TRBV9 and TRBJ1-2; D call uncertain. Trimming left V 0 bases short and J 14 bases short, with 20 bases between. CDR3 size: 14 residues. CDR1 SGDLS and CDR2 YYNGEE come from the germline V gene. The CDR3, as DNA: TGTGCCAGCAGCGTAGACAGTCGGTCGTATTCGTGGACCTTC. Translated, it gives CASSVDSRSYSWTF. The full variable domain, with the rest looked up from reference TRBV9 and TRBJ1-2, is DSGVTQTPKHLITATGQRVTLRCSPRSGDLSVYWYQQSLDQGLQFLIQYYNGEERAKGNILERFSAQQFPDLHSELNLSSLELGDSALYFCASSVDSRSYSWTFGSGTRLTVV.

V is TRBV18 and J is TRBJ1-3, with a possible D match to TRBD1 (5 bases). Germline values: CDR1 KGHSH, CDR2 LQKENI. V lost 5 bases and J 0 bases, leaving 14 bases between the germline ends. This CDR3 has 16 residues. The CDR3 nucleotides read TGTGCCAGCTCAGAGTTTACAGGAATCTCTGGAAACACCATATATTTT. It yields the protein CASSEFTGISGNTIYF. Variable domain in full (rest from reference TRBV18 and TRBJ1-3): NAGVMQNPRHLVRRRGQEARLRCSPMKGHSHVYWYRQLPEEGLKFMVYLQKENIIDESGMPKERFSAEFPKEGPSILRIQQVVRGDSAAYFCASSEFTGISGNTIYFGEGSWLTVV.

CDR3 in amino acids: CAWSRASGGGEQFF. The CDR3 coding sequence is TGTGCCTGGAGCAGGGCTAGCGGGGGAGGCGAGCAGTTCTTC. This chain joins TRBV30 and TRBJ2-1; 10 bases are a match to TRBD2. Trimming took 3 bases from V and 10 from J; bases not matched to a gene: 9. CDR3 length: 14 residues. From germline, CDR1 is GTSNPN and CDR2 SVGIG (reference sequence).